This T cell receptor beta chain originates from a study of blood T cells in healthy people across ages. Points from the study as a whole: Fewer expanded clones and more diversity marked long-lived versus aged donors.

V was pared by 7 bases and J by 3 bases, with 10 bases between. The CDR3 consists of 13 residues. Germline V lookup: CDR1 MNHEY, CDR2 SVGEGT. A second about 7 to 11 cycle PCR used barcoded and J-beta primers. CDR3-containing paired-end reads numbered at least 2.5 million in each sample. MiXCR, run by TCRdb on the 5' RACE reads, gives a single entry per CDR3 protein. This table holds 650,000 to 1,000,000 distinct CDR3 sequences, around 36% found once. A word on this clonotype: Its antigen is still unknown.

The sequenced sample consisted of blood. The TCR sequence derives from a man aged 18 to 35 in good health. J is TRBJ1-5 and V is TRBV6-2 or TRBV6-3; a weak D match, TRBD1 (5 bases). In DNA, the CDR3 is TGTGCCAGCATCCGGGGCCCCAATCAGCCCCAGCATTTT. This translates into CASIRGPNQPQHF.